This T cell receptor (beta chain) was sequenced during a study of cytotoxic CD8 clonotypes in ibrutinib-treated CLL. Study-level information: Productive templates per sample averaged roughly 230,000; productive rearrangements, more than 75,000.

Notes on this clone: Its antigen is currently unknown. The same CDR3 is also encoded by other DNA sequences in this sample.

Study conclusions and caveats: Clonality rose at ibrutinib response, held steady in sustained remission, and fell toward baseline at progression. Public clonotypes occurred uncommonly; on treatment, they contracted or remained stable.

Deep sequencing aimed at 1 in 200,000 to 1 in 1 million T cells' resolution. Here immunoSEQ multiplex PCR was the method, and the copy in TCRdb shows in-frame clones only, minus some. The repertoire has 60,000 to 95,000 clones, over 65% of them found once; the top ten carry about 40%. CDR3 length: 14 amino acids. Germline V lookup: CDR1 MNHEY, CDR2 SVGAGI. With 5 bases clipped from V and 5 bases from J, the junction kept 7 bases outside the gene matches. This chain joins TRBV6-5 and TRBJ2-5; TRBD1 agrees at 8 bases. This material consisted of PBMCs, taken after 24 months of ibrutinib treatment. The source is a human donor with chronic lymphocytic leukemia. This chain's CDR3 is CASSTTGGSETQYF. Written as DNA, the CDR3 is TGTGCCAGCAGTACCACAGGGGGTAGCGAGACCCAGTACTTC.